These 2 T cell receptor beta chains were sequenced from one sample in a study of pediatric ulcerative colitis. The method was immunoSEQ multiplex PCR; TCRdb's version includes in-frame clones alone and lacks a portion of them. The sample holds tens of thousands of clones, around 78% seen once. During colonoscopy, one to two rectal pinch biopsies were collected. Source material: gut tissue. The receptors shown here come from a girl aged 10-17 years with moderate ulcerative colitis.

The CDR3: CASSLAMGGIVGETQYF. CDR3 in DNA: TGTGCCAGCAGCTTGGCTATGGGAGGCATCGTAGGAGAGACCCAGTACTTC. The V and J genes are TRBV5-4 and TRBJ2-5; TRBD2 is a possible D gene (6 bases). CDR1 is SGHNT, CDR2 YYREEE, per germline (reference sequence). The CDR3 sequence is 17 residues long. V lost 0 bases, J lost 4 bases, and 19 bases lay in between.

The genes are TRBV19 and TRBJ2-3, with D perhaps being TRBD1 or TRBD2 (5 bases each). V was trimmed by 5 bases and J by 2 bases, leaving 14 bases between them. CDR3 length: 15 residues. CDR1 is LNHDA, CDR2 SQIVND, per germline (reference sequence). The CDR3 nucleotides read TGTGCCAGTAGTTTTGCCGGGGCCTCCACAGATACGCAGTATTTT. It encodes CASSFAGASTDTQYF. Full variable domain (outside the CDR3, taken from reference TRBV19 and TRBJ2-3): DGGITQSPKYLFRKEGQNVTLSCEQNLNHDAMYWYRQDPGQGLRLIYYSQIVNDFQKGDIAEGYSVSREKKESFPLTVTSAQKNPTAFYLCASSFAGASTDTQYFGPGTRLTVL.